The next 27 T cell receptor beta chains were all read from a single sample in a study of blood T cells in healthy people across ages. Alongside a J-beta primer mix, a sample-barcoded 5' primer served in a second PCR lasting roughly 6 to 11 cycles. A single record per CDR3 protein comes from TCRdb applying MiXCR to the 5' RACE reads. The table lists around 780,000 distinct CDR3 sequences, 56% of them singletons, with roughly 25% in the top ten. Sequencing input: blood. Receptor source: a man aged 35-49 years in good health.

This clonotype was observed a handful of times. V and J are TRBV11-2 and TRBJ2-4; D gene uncertain. The J call may not be correct, given that the DNA end is closer to TRBJ2-5. The CDR3 consists of 13 residues. CDR1 is SGHAT, CDR2 FQNNGV, per germline. CDR3 in amino acids: CASAATRFETQYF. CDR3 coding DNA: TGTGCCAGCGCTGCTACGCGTTTCGAGACCCAGTACTTC.

CDR3 in amino acids: CASSRLLTGGGGYTF. DNA for the CDR3: TGTGCCAGCAGCCGACTGTTGACAGGCGGGGGTGGCTACACCTTC. J is TRBJ1-2 and V is TRBV7-2; tentative D call: TRBD1 (6 bases). V was pared by 5 bases and J by 7 bases, with 20 bases between. This CDR3 has 15 residues. The germline gives CDR1 SGHTA, CDR2 FQGNSA.

As concerns this clonotype: The junction departs from the called germline gene at one end, perhaps through a read error. The chain employs TRBV7-7 and TRBJ2-1; D not resolved. Germline V gives CDR1 SSHAT, CDR2 FNYEAQ (reference sequence). This CDR3 is built from 17 residues. The CDR3 nucleotides read TGTGCTAGCAGCTCTGTTTCGCCCGGGCAGTCCTACAATGAGCAGTTCTTC. Residues: CASSSVSPGQSYNEQFF.

This sequence joins TRBV5-1 and TRBJ2-1; 8 bases are a match to TRBD2. J was trimmed by 0 bases and V by 4 bases; bases with no gene match: 3. The CDR3 totals 15 residues. Germline values: CDR1 SGHRS, CDR2 YFSETQ. The CDR3 here is CASSLTSASYNEQFF. Here the CDR3 DNA reads TGCGCCAGCAGCCTGACTAGCGCCTCCTACAATGAGCAGTTCTTC.

J is TRBJ2-3 and V is TRBV4-2, with 14 bases lining up with TRBD2. CDR1 LGHNA and CDR2 YNFKEQ come from the germline V gene. J was trimmed by 6 bases and V by 1 base; bases with no gene match: 6. CDR3 length equals 17 residues. In DNA, the CDR3 is TGTGCCAGCAGCCAAGTGGGACTAGCGGGGGAGTCCGATACGCAGTATTTT. Its protein is CASSQVGLAGESDTQYF.

This clonotype was counted a few times. J is TRBJ1-2 and V is TRBV29-1; 11 bases agree with TRBD1. From germline, CDR1 is SQVTM and CDR2 ANQGSEA. This CDR3 region has 12 residues. V gave up 6 bases and J gave up 4 bases; unmatched junction bases: 1. CDR3: CSVGTGGYGYTF. CDR3 DNA: TGCAGCGTGGGGACAGGGGGCTATGGCTACACCTTC.

The chain carries TRBV11-2 and TRBJ1-2, with TRBD1 as a possible D gene (6 bases). The CDR3 spans 12 residues. V shed 6 bases and J shed 3 bases, with 8 bases lying between them. Germline-derived CDR1 and CDR2 are SGHAT and FQNNGV. The CDR3 reads CASRDRYYGYTF. The CDR3, as DNA: TGTGCCAGCAGGGACAGATACTATGGCTACACCTTC.

This chain joins TRBV20-1 and TRBJ2-5; TRBD1 aligns across 9 bases. Losses at the gene ends were 4 bases for V and 11 bases for J; bases not matched to a gene: 11. The CDR3 runs 13 residues. Germline CDR1 is DFQATT and CDR2 is SNEGSKA (reference sequence). The CDR3 sequence is CSATGQGFGEQYF. CDR3 nucleotides: TGCAGTGCTACCGGACAGGGGTTTGGGGAGCAGTACTTC.

The chain employs TRBV10-2 and TRBJ1-1; TRBD1 might be the D (6 bases). V dropped 3 bases and J dropped 2 bases, with 13 bases sitting between them. The germline V gene has CDR1 WSHSY and CDR2 SAAADI. The CDR3 totals 15 residues. CDR3 sequence: CASSDPQGLNTEAFF. DNA for the CDR3: TGCGCCAGCAGTGACCCACAGGGCCTAAACACTGAAGCTTTCTTT.

J is TRBJ1-1 and V is TRBV6-5; a weak D match, TRBD1 (6 bases). The V end was cut by 6 bases, the J end by 2 bases, with 13 bases between. The CDR3 is made up of 14 amino acids. Germline-derived CDR1 and CDR2 are MNHEY and SVGAGI. As DNA, the CDR3 is TGTGCCAGCAGATCGGGGGCTGGAAACACTGAAGCTTTCTTT. It is translated as CASRSGAGNTEAFF.

This chain uses TRBV27 with TRBJ2-5; no definite D call. Trimming pared 3 bases from V and 0 bases from J, leaving 8 bases between. Looked up from germline, CDR1 is MNHEY and CDR2 is SMNVEV (reference sequence). The CDR3 is 14 amino acids. The CDR3 is CASSFGYHQETQYF. The CDR3 nucleotides are TGTGCCAGCAGTTTCGGCTACCACCAAGAGACCCAGTACTTC.

This sequence joins TRBV28 and TRBJ1-4; a weak D match, TRBD1 (6 bases). Deletions cut 2 bases from V and 5 bases from J, with 9 bases between. In germline, CDR1 is MDHEN, CDR2 SYDVKM. The CDR3 contains 14 residues. The DNA of the CDR3 is TGTGCCAGCAGTTTAGGACAGACAAATGAAAAACTGTTTTTT. This codes for CASSLGQTNEKLFF.

A remark on this clonotype: The junction departs from germline at one end; a sequencing error may be responsible. The V call is TRBV4-1, the J call TRBJ2-7; D not resolved. Germline V CDR1 and CDR2: MGHRA, YSYEKL. CDR3 size: 13 residues. CDR3 coding DNA: TGCGCCAGCAGCTTTGATAGCTCCTACGAGCAGCACTTC. Its translation is CASSFDSSYEQHF.

Only one count was recorded for this clonotype. The chain carries TRBV2 and TRBJ2-2; D gene unclear. Per the germline V gene, CDR1 is SNHLY and CDR2 is FYNNEI. This CDR3 region has 13 residues. Trimming removed 8 bases at V and 0 bases at J, with 7 bases between. CDR3 residues: CASGRSNTGELFF. CDR3 in DNA: TGTGCCAGCGGCAGGTCGAACACCGGGGAGCTGTTTTTT. Based on the CDR3 plus reference TRBV2 and TRBJ2-2, the full variable domain is EPEVTQTPSHQVTQMGQEVILRCVPISNHLYFYWYRQILGQKVEFLVSFYNNEISEKSEIFDDQFSVERPDGSNFTLKIRSTKLEDSAMYFCASGRSNTGELFFGEGSRLTVL.

V gene TRBV2 combines with J gene TRBJ1-5; 8 bases fit TRBD1. The CDR3 sequence is 13 residues long. With 4 bases clipped from V and 7 bases from J, the junction kept 3 bases outside the gene matches. Germline values: CDR1 SNHLY, CDR2 FYNNEI. CDR3 amino acids: CASSADRGQPQHF. The CDR3 coding sequence is TGTGCCAGCAGTGCTGACAGGGGCCAGCCCCAGCATTTT.

This clonotype was counted at least ten times. V is TRBV7-2 and J is TRBJ2-1, with 10 bases matching TRBD2. The CDR3 contains 16 residues. Germline-derived CDR1 and CDR2 are SGHTA and FQGNSA. With 1 base clipped from V and 10 bases from J, the junction kept 10 bases outside the gene matches. The CDR3 DNA reads as TGTGCCAGCAGCTTAGAGGCGGCTAGCGGGAGTAGGGAGCAGTTCTTC. It specifies CASSLEAASGSREQFF.

The V and J genes are TRBV15 and TRBJ2-1; 10 bases are a match to TRBD2. The germline V gene has CDR1 LNHNV and CDR2 YYDKDF (reference sequence). This CDR3 has 15 amino acids. Germline trimming cut 1 base from V and 10 bases from J; bases unmatched to any gene: 7. Here the CDR3 reads CATSRGPRAGGEQFF. As DNA, the CDR3 is TGTGCCACCAGCAGAGGTCCAAGAGCGGGAGGGGAGCAGTTCTTC.

This clonotype was seen more than once but under ten times. The genes are TRBV4-1 and TRBJ1-5, with a possible D match to TRBD1 (5 bases). The CDR3 sequence is 15 residues long. With 0 bases removed from V and 4 bases from J, the gap between germline ends came to 10 bases. The germline V gene has CDR1 MGHRA and CDR2 YSYEKL. The CDR3 DNA sequence: TGCGCCAGCAGCCAAGAAGGGGTCAGAAATCAGCCCCAGCATTTT. Amino acids: CASSQEGVRNQPQHF.

The genes are TRBV6-6 and TRBJ1-5, with no clear D. This CDR3 contains 15 residues. CDR1 MNHNY and CDR2 SVGAGI come from the germline V gene (reference sequence). The V and J ends lost 2 bases and 1 base respectively, with 9 bases between them. The CDR3 sequence: CASSYQAGSNQPQHF. The DNA for the CDR3 is TGTGCCAGCAGTTACCAGGCCGGGAGCAATCAGCCCCAGCATTTT.

This clonotype came up a few times. The gene calls are TRBV29-1 and TRBJ2-3, with D perhaps being TRBD1 or TRBD2 (6 bases each). The V end lost 2 bases, the J end lost 7 bases, and 19 bases lay between the germline ends. This CDR3 has 15 residues. The germline CDR1 and CDR2 sequences are SQVTM and ANQGSEA. The DNA for the CDR3 is TGCAGCGTTGAAAGCTTAGTATTAGGGGGGTATACGCAGTATTTT. It encodes CSVESLVLGGYTQYF.

The chain recombines TRBV7-9 with TRBJ2-7; D is undetermined. The DNA end is more similar to TRBJ2-5, so the J call may be wrong. Germline loops: CDR1 SEHNR, CDR2 FQNEAQ (reference sequence). The length of the CDR3 is 14 residues. The CDR3 DNA is TGTGCCAGCAGCTTAGCTGTGGTGGGGGAGACCCAGTACTTC. Encoded protein: CASSLAVVGETQYF.

V gene TRBV24-1 combines with J gene TRBJ2-1; 7 bases are shared with TRBD2. The CDR3 is 18 residues long. V shed 4 bases, J shed 2 bases, and the junction held 13 bases outside the gene matches. Looked up from germline, CDR1 is KGHDR and CDR2 is SFDVKD. The CDR3 sequence is CATSEGRTAGLTYNEQFF. For the CDR3, the DNA is TGTGCCACCAGTGAGGGCAGGACCGCGGGACTAACCTACAATGAGCAGTTCTTC.

The CDR3 region is CSAEGTSGSTDTQYF. CDR3 coding DNA: TGCAGTGCTGAAGGGACTAGCGGCAGCACAGATACGCAGTATTTT. The chain employs TRBV20-1 and TRBJ2-3; 11 bases align to TRBD2. CDR1 is DFQATT and CDR2 is SNEGSKA in the germline V gene (reference sequence). This CDR3 has 15 residues. V lost 5 bases and J lost 0; bases outside the gene matches: 4.

This chain uses TRBV6-1 with TRBJ2-5; D is unresolved. The V gene lost 5 bases and the J gene lost 0 bases, with 16 bases spanning the gap. Germline CDR1 reads MNHNS; CDR2 reads SASEGT. This CDR3 contains 16 residues. CDR3 in DNA: TGTGCCAGCAGTTTATCTATACTGGGGAACCAAGAGACCCAGTACTTC. Protein product: CASSLSILGNQETQYF.

This sequence joins TRBV7-2 and TRBJ2-1; tentative D call: TRBD1 (5 bases). CDR3 length: 15 amino acids. V was trimmed by 5 bases and J by 2 bases, leaving 13 bases between them. Germline CDR1 and CDR2: SGHTA and FQGNSA. The CDR3 DNA follows: TGTGCCAGCAGCGAGACCCAGGGTCCCTACAATGAGCAGTTCTTC. Encoded protein: CASSETQGPYNEQFF.

The rearrangement uses TRBV6-2 or TRBV6-3 and TRBJ1-1; maybe TRBD1 (5 bases). CDR3 length equals 14 residues. Germline CDR1 is MNHEY and CDR2 is SVGEGT. The V and J ends lost 10 bases and 0 bases respectively, with 15 bases between them. CDR3: CATQGFRVNTEAFF. The CDR3 DNA follows: TGTGCCACCCAGGGCTTTCGGGTGAACACTGAAGCTTTCTTT.

This clonotype has only a few counts. The chain recombines TRBV4-1 with TRBJ2-1, with 7 positions matching TRBD1. V lost 1 base, J lost 4 bases, and 7 bases stayed unmatched. The V gene's germline CDR1 is MGHRA and CDR2 YSYEKL. The CDR3 is 16 residues long. CDR3 nucleotides: TGCGCCAGCAGCCAAGCGACAGGGTGGTTGTACAATGAGCAGTTCTTC. This gives the protein CASSQATGWLYNEQFF.